The clone carrying this T cell receptor (beta chain) was seen a few times. Produced via immunoSEQ multiplex PCR; TCRdb's table is partial and in-frame only. The sample lists about 130,000 clones, 85% to 90% occurring once. This sample is part of a study of blood T cell repertoires in COVID-19. The TCR originated in a man in his 70s with active COVID-19. Sequences were obtained from peripheral blood.

CDR3 DNA: TGTGCCAGCAGCTTAGCGGCTAGCGGTGGTGAGCAGTTCTTC. Residues: CASSLAASGGEQFF. This sequence joins TRBV7-3 and TRBJ2-1; TRBD2 matches at 7 bases. Germline V gene lookup returns CDR1 SGHTA and CDR2 FQGTGA. V trimming: 2 bases; J trimming: 9 bases; junction bases outside the gene matches: 7. This CDR3 is built from 14 residues.